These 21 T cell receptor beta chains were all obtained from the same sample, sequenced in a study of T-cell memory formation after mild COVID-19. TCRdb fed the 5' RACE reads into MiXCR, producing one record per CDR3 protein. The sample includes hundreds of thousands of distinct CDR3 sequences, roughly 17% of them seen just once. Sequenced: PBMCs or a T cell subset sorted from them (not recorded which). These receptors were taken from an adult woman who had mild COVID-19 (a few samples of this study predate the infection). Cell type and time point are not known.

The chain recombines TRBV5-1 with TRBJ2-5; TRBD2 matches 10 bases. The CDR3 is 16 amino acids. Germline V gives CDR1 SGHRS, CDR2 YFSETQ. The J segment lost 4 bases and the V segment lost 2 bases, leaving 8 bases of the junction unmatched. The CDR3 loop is CASSFTSSGSGETQYF. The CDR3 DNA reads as TGCGCCAGCAGCTTCACGTCTAGCGGGAGTGGAGAGACCCAGTACTTC.

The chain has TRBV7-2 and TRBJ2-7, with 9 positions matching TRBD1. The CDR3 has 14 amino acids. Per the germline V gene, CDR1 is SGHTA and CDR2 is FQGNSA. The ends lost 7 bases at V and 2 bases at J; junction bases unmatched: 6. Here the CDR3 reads CASIPGQGPYEQYF. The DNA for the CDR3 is TGTGCCAGCATTCCGGGACAGGGACCCTACGAGCAGTACTTC.

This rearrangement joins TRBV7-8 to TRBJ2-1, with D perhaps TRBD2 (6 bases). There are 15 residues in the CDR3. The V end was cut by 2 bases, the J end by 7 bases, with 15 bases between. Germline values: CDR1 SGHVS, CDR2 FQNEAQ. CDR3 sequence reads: CASSLIRELGNEQFF. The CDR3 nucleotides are TGTGCCAGCAGCTTAATCCGGGAGTTGGGGAATGAGCAGTTCTTC.

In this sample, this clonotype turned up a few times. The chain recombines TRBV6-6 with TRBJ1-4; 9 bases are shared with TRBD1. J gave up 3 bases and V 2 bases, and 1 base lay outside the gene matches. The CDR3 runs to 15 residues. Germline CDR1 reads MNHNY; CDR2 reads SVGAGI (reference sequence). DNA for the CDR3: TGTGCCAGCAGTTACGACAGGGGGGCTAATGAAAAACTGTTTTTT. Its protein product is CASSYDRGANEKLFF.

The CDR3 loop is CASSMTGTAIYNEQFF. CDR3 coding DNA: TGTGCCAGCAGCATGACCGGGACAGCTATTTACAATGAGCAGTTCTTC. The rearrangement joins TRBV5-8 to TRBJ2-1; 7 positions agree with TRBD1. The CDR3 length is 16 residues. Losses at the gene ends were 4 bases for V and 4 bases for J; bases not matched to a gene: 11. Looked up from germline, CDR1 is SGHTS and CDR2 is YDEGEE.

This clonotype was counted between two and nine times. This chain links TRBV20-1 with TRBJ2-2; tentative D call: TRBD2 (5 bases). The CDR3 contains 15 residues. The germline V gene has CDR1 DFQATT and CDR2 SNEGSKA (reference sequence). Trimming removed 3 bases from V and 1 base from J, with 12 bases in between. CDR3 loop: CSASPGRMNTGELFF. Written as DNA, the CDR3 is TGCAGTGCTAGCCCGGGAAGAATGAACACCGGGGAGCTGTTTTTT.

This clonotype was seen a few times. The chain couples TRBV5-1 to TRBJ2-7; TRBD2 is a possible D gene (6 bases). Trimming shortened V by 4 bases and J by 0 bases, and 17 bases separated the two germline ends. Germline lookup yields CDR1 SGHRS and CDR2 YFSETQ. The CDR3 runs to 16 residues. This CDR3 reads CASSPVTWRDSYEQYF. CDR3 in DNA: TGCGCCAGCAGCCCGGTAACGTGGCGGGACTCCTACGAGCAGTACTTC.

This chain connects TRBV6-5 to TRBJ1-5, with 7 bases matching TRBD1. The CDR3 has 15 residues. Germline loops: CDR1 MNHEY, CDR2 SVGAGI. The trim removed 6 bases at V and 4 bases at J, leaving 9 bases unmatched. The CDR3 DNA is TGTGCCAGCAGCCCGGACAGGTCCAATAATCAGCCCCAGCATTTT. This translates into CASSPDRSNNQPQHF.

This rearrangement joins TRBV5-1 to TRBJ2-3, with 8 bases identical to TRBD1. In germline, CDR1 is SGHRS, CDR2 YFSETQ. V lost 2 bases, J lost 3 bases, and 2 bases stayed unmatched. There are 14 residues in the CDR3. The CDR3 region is CASSFRGQTDTQYF. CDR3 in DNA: TGCGCCAGCAGCTTCAGGGGGCAGACAGATACGCAGTATTTT.

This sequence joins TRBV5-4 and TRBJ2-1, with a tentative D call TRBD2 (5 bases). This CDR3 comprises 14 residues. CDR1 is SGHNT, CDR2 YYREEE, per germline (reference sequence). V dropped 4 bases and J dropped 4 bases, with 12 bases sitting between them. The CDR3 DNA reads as TGTGCCAGCAGCCCTTCGACTACTTACAATGAGCAGTTCTTC. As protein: CASSPSTTYNEQFF.

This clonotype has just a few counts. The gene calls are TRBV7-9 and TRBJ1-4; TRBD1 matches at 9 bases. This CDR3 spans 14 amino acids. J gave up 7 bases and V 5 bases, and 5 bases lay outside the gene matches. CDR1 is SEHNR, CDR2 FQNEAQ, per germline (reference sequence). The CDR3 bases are TGTGCCAGCAGCCCCGGGACAGGGACTGAAAAACTGTTTTTT. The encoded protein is CASSPGTGTEKLFF.

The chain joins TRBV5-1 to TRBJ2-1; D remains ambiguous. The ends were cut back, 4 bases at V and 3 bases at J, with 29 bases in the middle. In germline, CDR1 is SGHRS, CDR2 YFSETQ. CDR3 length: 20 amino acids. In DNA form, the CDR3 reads TGCGCCAGCAGCCTACGTGGGCCTTCAACCGAAAACTTAGGCTACAATGAGCAGTTCTTC. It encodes CASSLRGPSTENLGYNEQFF.

CDR3 loop: CASSLLGTGGYEQFF. The CDR3 nucleotides are TGTGCCAGCTCACTCCTGGGGACAGGGGGCTATGAGCAGTTCTTC. The rearrangement joins TRBV18 to TRBJ2-1, with 12 bases aligning to TRBD1. CDR1 is KGHSH and CDR2 is LQKENI in the germline V gene. The CDR3 consists of 15 residues. The ends lost 4 bases at V and 8 bases at J; junction bases unmatched: 6.

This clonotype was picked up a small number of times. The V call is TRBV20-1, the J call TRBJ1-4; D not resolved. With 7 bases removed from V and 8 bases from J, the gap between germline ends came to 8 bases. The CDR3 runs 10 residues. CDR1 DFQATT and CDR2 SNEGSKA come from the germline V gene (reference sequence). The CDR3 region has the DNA TGCAGTGTCGGAAGGGAAAAACTGTTTTTT. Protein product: CSVGREKLFF.

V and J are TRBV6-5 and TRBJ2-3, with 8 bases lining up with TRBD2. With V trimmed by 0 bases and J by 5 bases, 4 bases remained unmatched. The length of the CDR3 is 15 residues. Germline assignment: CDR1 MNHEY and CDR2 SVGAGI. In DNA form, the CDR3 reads TGTGCCAGCAGTTACTCGGCGCTAGCGGGAGATACGCAGTATTTT. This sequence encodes CASSYSALAGDTQYF.

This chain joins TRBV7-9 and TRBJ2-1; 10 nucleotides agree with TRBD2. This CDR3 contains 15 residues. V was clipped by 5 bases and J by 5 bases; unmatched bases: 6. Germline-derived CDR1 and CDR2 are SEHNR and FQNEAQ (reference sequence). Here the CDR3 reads CASSQTGTSDNEQFF. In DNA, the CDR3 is TGTGCCAGCAGCCAAACCGGGACTAGCGACAATGAGCAGTTCTTC.

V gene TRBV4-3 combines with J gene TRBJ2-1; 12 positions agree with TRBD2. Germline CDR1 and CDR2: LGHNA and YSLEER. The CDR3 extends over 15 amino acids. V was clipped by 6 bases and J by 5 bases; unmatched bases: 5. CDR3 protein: CASRRTSGAHNEQFF. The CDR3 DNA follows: TGCGCCAGCAGGCGGACTAGCGGGGCACACAATGAGCAGTTCTTC.

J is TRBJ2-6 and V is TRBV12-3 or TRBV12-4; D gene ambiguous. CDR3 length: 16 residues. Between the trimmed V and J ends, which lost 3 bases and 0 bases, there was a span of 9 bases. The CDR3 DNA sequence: TGTGCCAGCAGTTTTATCCCCTACTCTGGGGCCAACGTCCTGACTTTC. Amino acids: CASSFIPYSGANVLTF.

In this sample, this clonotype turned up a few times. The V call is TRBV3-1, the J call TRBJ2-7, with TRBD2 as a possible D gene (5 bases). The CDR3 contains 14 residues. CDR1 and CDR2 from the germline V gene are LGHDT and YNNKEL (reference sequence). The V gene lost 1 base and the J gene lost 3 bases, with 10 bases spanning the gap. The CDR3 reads CASSQVGDYYEQYF. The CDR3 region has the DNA TGTGCCAGCAGCCAAGTGGGAGACTACTACGAGCAGTACTTC.

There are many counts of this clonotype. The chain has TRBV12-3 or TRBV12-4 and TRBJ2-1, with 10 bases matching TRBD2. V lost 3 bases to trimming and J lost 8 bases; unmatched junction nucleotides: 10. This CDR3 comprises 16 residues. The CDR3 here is CASSFGGLAGVDEQFF. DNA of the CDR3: TGTGCCAGCAGTTTTGGAGGGCTAGCGGGAGTGGATGAGCAGTTCTTC.

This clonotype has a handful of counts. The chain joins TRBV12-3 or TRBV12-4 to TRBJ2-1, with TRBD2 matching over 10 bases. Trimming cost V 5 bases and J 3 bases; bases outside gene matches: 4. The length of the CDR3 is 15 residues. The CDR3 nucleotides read TGTGCCAGCAGTGCTAGCGGGGGCGGCTACAATGAGCAGTTCTTC. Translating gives CASSASGGGYNEQFF.